Listed here is a single T cell receptor (beta chain). Its antigen remains unknown. Sequencing was performed with immunoSEQ multiplex PCR; in TCRdb, only in-frame clones are kept and a portion is missing. The profile covers around 75,000 clones, with 75% to 90% appearing a single time and around 3% taken by the ten largest. This entry belongs to a study of identifying expanded T cells in peripheral blood. Trimming removed 0 bases at V and 2 bases at J, with 11 bases between. CDR3 length equals 16 residues. Germline values: CDR1 SGHVS, CDR2 FQNEAQ. Healthy donors had no documented immune events, such as infections, while sampled. Findings and limits, study-wide: Over approximately two and four weeks, about 15 and 19 clones changed, versus approximately 1.2 between replicates. Across healthy donors, higher total template counts meant significantly greater roughly 2-week count variance.

The V gene is TRBV7-8, the J gene TRBJ2-4, with D perhaps given as TRBD1 or TRBD2 (6 bases each). Specimen: blood. This sequence originates from a person between 18 and 70 years old in good health. The CDR3 sequence is CASSLATGASKNIQYF. The CDR3 DNA sequence: TGTGCCAGCAGCTTAGCGACGGGGGCGTCCAAAAACATTCAGTACTTC.